Detailed here is one TCR beta chain. Its specific antigen is unknown. The record has no base qualities; no much larger clone is one base away. One collaborating source in Seattle enrolled patients during active infection and followed them longitudinally through the course of disease. The collaborating institutions used their own protocols to collect whole blood in K2EDTA tubes. Collaborator samples were shipped for TCRbeta analysis as frozen whole blood, isolated PBMCs, or DNA extracted from either sample type. The immunoSEQ Assay, a bias-controlled multiplex PCR, was used to amplify TCRbeta CDR3 regions from genomic DNA. Per the source publication's procedure: The number of nucleated cells in each sample was estimated by amplification of reference gene primers within the assay. To quantify the absolute abundance of each unique TCRbeta CDR3 rearrangement, sequence reads were collapsed and filtered. For each sample, productive Simpson clonality was calculated by taking the square root of Simpson's diversity index across productive rearrangements. TCRdb carries this immuneACCESS record with in-frame sequences only. Its versions omit some clonotypes, under half of them owing to an unresolved V gene in the studies checked, with the rest unexplained. That table supplies the V and J calls and clone size; D and trimming were determined from the DNA. For this sample the table gives approximately 230,000 clones, of which 70% to 90% were detected only once. The top ten clonotypes cover roughly 6.8% of the sample.

This sample was included in a study of blood T cell repertoires in COVID-19 (dated by TCRdb to about 2020). Regarding the complete study: The collaborator samples originated in the United States, Italy and Spain and spanned the acute and convalescent phases of COVID-19. Where available, HLA class I and class II types were taken from metadata supplied by the sample provider and were not determined by assay-based typing. A freely available public database, intended as a resource for researchers studying the immune response to SARS-CoV-2, is where the repertoires were released. Samples came from the ongoing ImmuneRACE study (first 160 participants) plus 1,254 subjects from 6 global collaborators. The dataset comprised deeply sampled blood TCRbeta repertoires from subjects exposed to, actively infected with, or recovered from COVID-19. A de-identified subject ID, COVID-19 status, age in years and sex were almost always included in the sample metadata. The prospective study material was composed of cDNA or gDNA derived from T cells, B-cell-depleted T cells, or PBMCs. Broad study findings and their caveats: The amount of clinical and demographic metadata varied by source and participant and was provided uncurated.

Trimming accounts for 1 base at V and 1 base at J, while the number of junction bases matched to no gene is 4. Via the germline V gene, CDR1 is SGHAT and CDR2 FQNNGV. CDR3 length: 15 amino acids, cysteine to phenylalanine. Here the CDR3 DNA is all that survives: 45 bases in frame from base 1. This sequence was found in a woman in her twenties or thirties with COVID-19, enrolled during active disease. The chain joins TRBV11-2 to TRBJ2-7; 7 of the junction bases match TRBD2. The specimen was peripheral blood. The bases read TGTGCCAGCAGCTTAGGGGGAGGGGCGTCCTACGAGCAGTACTTC. This gives the protein CASSLGGGASYEQYF.